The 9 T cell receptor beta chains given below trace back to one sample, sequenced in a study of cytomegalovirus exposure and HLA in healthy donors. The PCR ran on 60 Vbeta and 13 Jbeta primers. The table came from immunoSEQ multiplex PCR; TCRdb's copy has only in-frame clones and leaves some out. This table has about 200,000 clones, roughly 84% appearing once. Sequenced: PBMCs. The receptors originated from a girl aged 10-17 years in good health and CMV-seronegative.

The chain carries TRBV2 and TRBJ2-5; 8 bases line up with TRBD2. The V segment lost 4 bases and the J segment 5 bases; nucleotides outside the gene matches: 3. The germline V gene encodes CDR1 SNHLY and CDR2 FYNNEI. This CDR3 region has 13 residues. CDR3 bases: TGTGCCAGCAGTGGCGGGAGGAGGGAGACCCAGTACTTC. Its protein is CASSGGRRETQYF.

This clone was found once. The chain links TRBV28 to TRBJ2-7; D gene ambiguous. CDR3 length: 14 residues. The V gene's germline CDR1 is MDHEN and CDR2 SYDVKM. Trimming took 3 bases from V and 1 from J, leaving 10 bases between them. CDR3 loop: CASSLVQISYEQYF. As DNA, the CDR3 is TGTGCCAGCAGTTTGGTACAGATTTCCTACGAGCAGTACTTC.

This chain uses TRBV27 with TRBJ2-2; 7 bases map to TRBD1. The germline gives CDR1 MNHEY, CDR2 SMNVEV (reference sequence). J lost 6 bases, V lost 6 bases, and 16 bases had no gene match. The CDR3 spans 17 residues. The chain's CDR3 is CASRRTGVLWMAGELFF. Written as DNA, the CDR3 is TGTGCCAGCAGGCGGACAGGTGTCCTTTGGATGGCCGGGGAGCTGTTTTTT.

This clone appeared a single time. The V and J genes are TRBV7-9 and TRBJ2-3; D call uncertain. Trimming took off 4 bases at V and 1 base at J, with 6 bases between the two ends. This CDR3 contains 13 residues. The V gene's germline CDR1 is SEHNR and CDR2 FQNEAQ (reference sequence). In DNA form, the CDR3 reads TGTGCCAGCAGCTCCTCTGGCACAGATACGCAGTATTTT. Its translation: CASSSSGTDTQYF.

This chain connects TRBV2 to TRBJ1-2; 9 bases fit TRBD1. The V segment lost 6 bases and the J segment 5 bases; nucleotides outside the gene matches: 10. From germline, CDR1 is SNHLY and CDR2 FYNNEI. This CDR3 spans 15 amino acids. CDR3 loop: CASSLPGQGVYGYTF. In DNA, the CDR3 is TGTGCCAGCAGCCTCCCGGGACAGGGAGTTTATGGCTACACCTTC.

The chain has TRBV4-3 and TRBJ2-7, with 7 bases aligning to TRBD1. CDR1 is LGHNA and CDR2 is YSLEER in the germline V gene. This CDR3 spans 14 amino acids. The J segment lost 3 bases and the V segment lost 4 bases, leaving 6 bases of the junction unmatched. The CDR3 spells CASSPSPGGYEQYF. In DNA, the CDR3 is TGCGCCAGCAGCCCCTCGCCAGGGGGCTACGAGCAGTACTTC.

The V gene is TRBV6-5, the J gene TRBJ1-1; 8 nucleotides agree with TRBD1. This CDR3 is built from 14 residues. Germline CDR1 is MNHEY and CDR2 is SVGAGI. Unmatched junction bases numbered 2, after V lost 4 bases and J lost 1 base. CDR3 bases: TGTGCCAGCAGTTCAGGGGGCTCGAACACTGAAGCTTTCTTT. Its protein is CASSSGGSNTEAFF.

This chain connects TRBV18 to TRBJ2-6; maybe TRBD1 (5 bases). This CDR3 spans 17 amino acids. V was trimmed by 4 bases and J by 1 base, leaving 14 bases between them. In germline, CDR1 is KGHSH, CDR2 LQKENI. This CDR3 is CASSLISPGSGANVLTF. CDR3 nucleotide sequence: TGTGCCAGCTCACTGATCTCTCCAGGGTCTGGGGCCAACGTCCTGACTTTC.

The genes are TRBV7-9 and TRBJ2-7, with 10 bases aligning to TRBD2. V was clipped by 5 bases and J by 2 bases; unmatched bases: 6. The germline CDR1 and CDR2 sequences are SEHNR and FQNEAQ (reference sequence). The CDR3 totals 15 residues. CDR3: CASSRAGGNTYEQYF. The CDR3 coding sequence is TGTGCCAGCAGCCGAGCGGGGGGGAATACCTACGAGCAGTACTTC.